The 25 T cell receptor beta chains given below trace back to one sample, sequenced in a study of graft-versus-host responses after intestinal transplantation. TCRdb keeps only in-frame clones here, not all; method: immunoSEQ multiplex PCR. The data contain 95,000 to 110,000 clones, roughly 84% of them singletons. Which antigens these TCRs recognize remains unknown. Here the sequenced sample was unstimulated CD4+ T cells sorted from spleen or lymph node cells, taken before intestinal transplant. All receptors derive from a human donor who received an intestinal transplant.

CDR3 sequence reads: CASSYTRGHTNTEAFF. In DNA form, the CDR3 reads TGTGCCAGCAGTTACACTCGAGGACACACGAACACTGAAGCTTTCTTT. This rearrangement joins TRBV6-5 to TRBJ1-1; tentatively, D is TRBD1 (5 bases). CDR3 size: 16 residues. Germline CDR1 and CDR2: MNHEY and SVGAGI. Trimming left V 2 bases short and J 1 base short, with 14 bases between.

This chain joins TRBV2 and TRBJ1-5, with a possible D match to TRBD1 (6 bases). V lost 6 bases and J lost 2, with 17 bases in between. The CDR3 covers 16 residues. From germline, CDR1 is SNHLY and CDR2 FYNNEI. The DNA for the CDR3 is TGTGCCAGCAGCCAAAGGTCTGGGGGCGGCAATCAGCCCCAGCATTTT. This translates into CASSQRSGGGNQPQHF.

The rearrangement links TRBV10-2 to TRBJ2-2, with 7 bases identical to TRBD1. This CDR3 spans 16 amino acids. Germline loops: CDR1 WSHSY, CDR2 SAAADI. Trimming removed 3 bases from V and 4 bases from J; junction bases left unmatched: 8. CDR3 sequence reads: CASSEVGQASTGELFF. The DNA for the CDR3 is TGCGCCAGCAGTGAAGTCGGACAGGCGTCCACCGGGGAGCTGTTTTTT.

Points on this clone: An end of the junction does not agree with germline; a read error may underlie this. The gene calls are TRBV19 and TRBJ2-4, with D possibly matching TRBD2 (5 bases). The CDR3 extends over 16 amino acids. Germline CDR1 LNHDA, CDR2 SQIVND (reference sequence). CDR3 amino acids: CASSLDSVLSKNIQYF. The DNA for the CDR3 is TGTGCCAGTAGTCTAGATAGCGTCCTAAGCAAAAACATTCAGTACTTC.

The CDR3 nucleotides read TGTGCCAGCAGTTCCCGGAGCACGAACCACTATGGCTACACCTTC. Protein product: CASSSRSTNHYGYTF. This chain uses TRBV6-1 with TRBJ1-2, with D unclear. Trimming pared 5 bases from V and 3 bases from J, leaving 16 bases between. This CDR3 is 15 amino acids long. Germline CDR1 MNHNS, CDR2 SASEGT.

The rearrangement uses TRBV27 and TRBJ2-3, with 12 bases lining up with TRBD2. This CDR3 contains 14 residues. Trimming cost V 6 bases and J 5 bases; bases outside gene matches: 3. The germline V gene encodes CDR1 MNHEY and CDR2 SMNVEV (reference sequence). CDR3 nucleotide sequence: TGTGCCAGCAGACTAGCGGGGGGATTAGATACGCAGTATTTT. Its protein is CASRLAGGLDTQYF.

This clone was observed a single time. The gene calls are TRBV11-2 and TRBJ2-1; 8 nucleotides align to TRBD2. Trimming took 5 bases from V and 0 from J; bases not matched to a gene: 3. This CDR3 spans 15 amino acids. Germline CDR1 and CDR2: SGHAT and FQNNGV. CDR3 in amino acids: CASSAGLGSYNEQFF. The DNA for the CDR3 is TGTGCCAGCAGCGCGGGACTAGGCTCCTACAATGAGCAGTTCTTC.

The V gene is TRBV10-2, the J gene TRBJ2-1, with 13 positions matching TRBD2. Germline CDR1 WSHSY, CDR2 SAAADI. This CDR3 region has 15 residues. V gave up 10 bases and J gave up 1 base; unmatched junction bases: 4. In nucleotides, the CDR3 is TGCGCCACCCGGACTAGCGGGAGTTCCTACAATGAGCAGTTCTTC. It codes for CATRTSGSSYNEQFF.

The chain joins TRBV10-3 to TRBJ2-1; TRBD2 agrees at 8 bases. In germline, CDR1 is ENHRY, CDR2 SYGVKD. The CDR3 sequence is 16 residues long. The V and J ends lost 8 bases and 0 bases, in that order; junction bases with no gene match: 9. This chain's CDR3 is CAIRGGGGDSYNEQFF. The CDR3 region has the DNA TGTGCCATCCGGGGGGGAGGCGGGGACTCCTACAATGAGCAGTTCTTC.

This clone was seen once. The V gene is TRBV4-2, the J gene TRBJ2-2; a possible D gene is TRBD1 (5 bases). Germline V gene data show CDR1 as LGHNA and CDR2 as YNFKEQ. V lost 1 base to trimming and J lost 0 bases, with 6 bases between them. This CDR3 has 15 residues. In nucleotides, the CDR3 is TGTGCCAGCAGCCAAGGGGGCGCGAACACCGGGGAGCTGTTTTTT. Translation gives CASSQGGANTGELFF.

The V gene is TRBV19, the J gene TRBJ2-3; maybe TRBD1 (8 bases). The CDR3 is 17 amino acids. V shed 8 bases and J shed 0 bases, with 21 bases lying between them. Germline-derived CDR1 and CDR2 are LNHDA and SQIVND (reference sequence). The DNA of the CDR3 is TGTGCCAGTGAACAGGGGGAGGGTGGCGGGAGCACAGATACGCAGTATTTT. It codes for CASEQGEGGGSTDTQYF.

This clone has only one observation. This chain connects TRBV6-5 to TRBJ1-2; 9 bases are shared with TRBD1. The junction had 10 bases not matched to a gene; V was cut back by 6 bases and J by 8 bases. The length of the CDR3 is 14 residues. Germline values: CDR1 MNHEY, CDR2 SVGAGI. As DNA, the CDR3 is TGTGCCAGCAGATCGGACAGGGGAACGATAGGCTACACCTTC. This encodes CASRSDRGTIGYTF.

V gene TRBV5-1 combines with J gene TRBJ2-7; TRBD1 agrees at 8 bases. V shed 7 bases, J shed 3 bases, and the junction held 6 bases outside the gene matches. The length of the CDR3 is 13 residues. The germline CDR1 and CDR2 sequences are SGHRS and YFSETQ. CDR3 in amino acids: CASRTGTGYEQYF. Here the CDR3 DNA reads TGCGCCAGCCGAACGGGGACAGGCTACGAGCAGTACTTC.

The chain links TRBV6-8 to TRBJ2-7, with TRBD2 matching over 9 bases. CDR3 length: 16 amino acids. Germline-derived CDR1 and CDR2 are MNHGY and SAAAGT. V dropped 5 bases and J dropped 2; count of bases not matched to a gene: 10. This CDR3 is CASSTRSLAGPYEQYF. The DNA for the CDR3 is TGTGCCAGCAGTACCCGATCACTAGCGGGTCCCTACGAGCAGTACTTC.

The chain has TRBV11-2 and TRBJ1-1, with D unresolved. With 1 base removed from V and 4 bases from J, the gap between germline ends came to 7 bases. Germline CDR1 is SGHAT and CDR2 is FQNNGV. CDR3 length equals 13 residues. CDR3 DNA sequence: TGTGCCAGCAGCTTAGCGGCGGTCACTGAAGCTTTCTTT. As protein: CASSLAAVTEAFF.

The chain employs TRBV2 and TRBJ2-7; D is perhaps TRBD1 (5 bases). Germline V CDR1 and CDR2: SNHLY, FYNNEI. The CDR3 is made up of 13 amino acids. Trimming stripped 5 bases from V and 2 bases from J, with 10 bases between. The CDR3 nucleotides read TGTGCCAGCAGTTACACAGGAACCTACGAGCAGTACTTC. Encoded protein: CASSYTGTYEQYF.

The CDR3 sequence is CASSITGTVETQYF. The CDR3, as DNA: TGTGCCAGCAGCATTACCGGGACAGTCGAGACCCAGTACTTC. The V gene is TRBV7-2, the J gene TRBJ2-5; 7 bases align to TRBD1. CDR1 SGHTA and CDR2 FQGNSA come from the germline V gene. This CDR3 is built from 14 residues. Germline trimming cut 5 bases from V and 5 bases from J; bases unmatched to any gene: 8.

The chain combines TRBV10-2 with TRBJ1-5; no reliable D call. Per germline, CDR1 WSHSY and CDR2 SAAADI. Trimming cost V 3 bases and J 5 bases, with 11 bases left between them. There are 14 residues in the CDR3. CDR3 sequence (DNA): TGCGCCAGCAGTGAAGTTCGGAGGGATCAGCCCCAGCATTTT. Its protein product is CASSEVRRDQPQHF.

This clone is a singleton in its sample. The V and J genes are TRBV7-6 and TRBJ2-5; D may be TRBD1 (6 bases). The CDR3 is made up of 14 amino acids. Trimming took off 3 bases at V and 3 bases at J, with 11 bases between the two ends. Germline V gene sequence: CDR1 SGHVS, CDR2 FNYEAQ. CDR3 DNA sequence: TGTGCCAGCAGCTTCCGGGACACGGAAGAGACCCAGTACTTC. It codes for CASSFRDTEETQYF.

This sequence joins TRBV5-1 and TRBJ2-7; tentative D call: TRBD1 (6 bases). The CDR3 contains 15 residues. V lost 3 bases and J lost 4, with 17 bases in between. Germline values: CDR1 SGHRS, CDR2 YFSETQ. CDR3 protein: CASSYDRSTAYEQYF. The DNA for the CDR3 is TGCGCCAGCAGCTACGACAGGTCTACCGCATACGAGCAGTACTTC. Combining the CDR3 with reference TRBV5-1 and TRBJ2-7 gives the whole variable domain KAGVTQTPRYLIKTRGQQVTLSCSPISGHRSVSWYQQTPGQGLQFLFEYFSETQRNKGNFPGRFSGRQFSNSRSEMNVSTLELGDSALYLCASSYDRSTAYEQYFGPGTRLTVT.

The gene calls are TRBV2 and TRBJ2-3; TRBD2 matches 8 bases. The CDR3 length is 17 residues. V lost 3 bases to trimming and J lost 2 bases; unmatched junction nucleotides: 10. The germline V gene encodes CDR1 SNHLY and CDR2 FYNNEI. CDR3 in DNA: TGTGCCAGCAGTGACTCCTACGGGGGGGGAACCACAGATACGCAGTATTTT. Translated, it gives CASSDSYGGGTTDTQYF. The full variable domain, in which reference TRBV2 and TRBJ2-3 provide the parts outside the CDR3, is EPEVTQTPSHQVTQMGQEVILRCVPISNHLYFYWYRQILGQKVEFLVSFYNNEISEKSEIFDDQFSVERPDGSNFTLKIRSTKLEDSAMYFCASSDSYGGGTTDTQYFGPGTRLTVL.

This chain joins TRBV7-9 and TRBJ1-1; TRBD1 is a possible D gene (6 bases). CDR3 length: 15 amino acids. V was clipped by 4 bases and J by 1 base, with 13 bases between them. In germline, CDR1 is SEHNR, CDR2 FQNEAQ (reference sequence). The CDR3 DNA sequence: TGTGCCAGCAGCTCAGGTCGGACAGAGAACACTGAAGCTTTCTTT. The encoded protein is CASSSGRTENTEAFF. The full variable domain, with the rest looked up from reference TRBV7-9 and TRBJ1-1, is DTGVSQNPRHKITKRGQNVTFRCDPISEHNRLYWYRQTLGQGPEFLTYFQNEAQLEKSRLLSDRFSAERPKGSFSTLEIQRTEQGDSAMYLCASSSGRTENTEAFFGQGTRLTVV.

Points on this clone: The sample contains more than one DNA sequence encoding this CDR3. The chain employs TRBV7-9 and TRBJ2-3, with a weak D call TRBD2 (6 bases). This CDR3 spans 14 amino acids. The V end lost 3 bases, the J end lost 3 bases, and 10 bases lay between the germline ends. Germline assignment: CDR1 SEHNR and CDR2 FQNEAQ (reference sequence). The CDR3 protein is CASSLRGLTDTQYF. The DNA for the CDR3 is TGTGCCAGCAGCTTGCGGGGTCTGACAGATACGCAGTATTTT.

This clone has only a few counts. V gene TRBV10-3 combines with J gene TRBJ1-1; no clear D gene. Germline values: CDR1 ENHRY, CDR2 SYGVKD. CDR3 size: 14 residues. V lost 4 bases and J 1 base, leaving 10 bases between the germline ends. The CDR3 bases are TGTGCCATCAGTGGGGTGGTAGGGAACACTGAAGCTTTCTTT. Protein: CAISGVVGNTEAFF.

V is TRBV29-1 and J is TRBJ2-3; no firm D call. This CDR3 has 11 amino acids. V was cut by 5 bases and J by 0 bases, with 3 bases left in between. Germline V gives CDR1 SQVTM, CDR2 ANQGSEA. The CDR3 is CSVPSTDTQYF. The DNA of the CDR3 is TGCAGCGTTCCTAGCACAGATACGCAGTATTTT.